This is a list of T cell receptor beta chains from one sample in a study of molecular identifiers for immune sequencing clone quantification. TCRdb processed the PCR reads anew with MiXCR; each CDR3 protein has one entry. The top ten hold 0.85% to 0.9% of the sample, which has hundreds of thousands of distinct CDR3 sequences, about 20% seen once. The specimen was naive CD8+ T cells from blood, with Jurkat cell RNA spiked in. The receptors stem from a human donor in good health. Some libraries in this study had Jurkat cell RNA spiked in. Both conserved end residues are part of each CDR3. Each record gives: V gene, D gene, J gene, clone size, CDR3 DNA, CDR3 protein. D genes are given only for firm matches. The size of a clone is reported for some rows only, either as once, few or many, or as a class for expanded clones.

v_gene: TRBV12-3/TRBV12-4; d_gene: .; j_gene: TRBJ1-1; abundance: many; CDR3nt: TGTGCCAGCAGTGGGCAGAGCACTGAAGCTTTCTTT; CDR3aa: CASSGQSTEAFF
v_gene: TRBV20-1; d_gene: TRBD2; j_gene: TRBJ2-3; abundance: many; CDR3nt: TGCAGTGCTAGCCCCACTAGAACTAGCGGGAGGGCCGAGAGTACAGATACGCAGTATTTT; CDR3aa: CSASPTRTSGRAESTDTQYF
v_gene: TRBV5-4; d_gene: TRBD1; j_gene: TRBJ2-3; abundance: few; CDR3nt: TGTGCCAGCAGCTTCGTGACGGACAGGGCTGGGGATACGCAGTATTTT; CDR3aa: CASSFVTDRAGDTQYF
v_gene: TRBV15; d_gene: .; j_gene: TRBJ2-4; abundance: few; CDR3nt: TGTGCCACCAGCAGATCCCCAGGGCCCCTATACTTC; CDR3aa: CATSRSPGPLYF
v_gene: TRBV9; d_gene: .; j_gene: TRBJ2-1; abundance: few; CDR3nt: TGTGCCAGCAGCGTAGAGTCCTCCGGGACACCCTCCTACAATGAGCAGTTCTTC; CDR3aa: CASSVESSGTPSYNEQFF
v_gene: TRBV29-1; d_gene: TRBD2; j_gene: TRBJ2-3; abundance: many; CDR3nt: TGCAGCGTTGACCCGACTAGCGGATCCACAGATACGCAGTATTTT; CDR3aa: CSVDPTSGSTDTQYF
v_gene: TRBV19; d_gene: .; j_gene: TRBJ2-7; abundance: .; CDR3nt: TGTGCCAGTACCTCACACCCCAGGGGCTCCTACGAGCAGTACTTC; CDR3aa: CASTSHPRGSYEQYF
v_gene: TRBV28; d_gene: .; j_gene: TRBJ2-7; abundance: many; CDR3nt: TGTGCCAGTGGGGTTGGCCCCGAGCAGTACTTC; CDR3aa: CASGVGPEQYF
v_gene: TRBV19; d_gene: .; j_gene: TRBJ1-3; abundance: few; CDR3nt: TGTGCCAGTTTTAACTCCATCCGAAGCTCTGGAAACACCATATATTTT; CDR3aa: CASFNSIRSSGNTIYF
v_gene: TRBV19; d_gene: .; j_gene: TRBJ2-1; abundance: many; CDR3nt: TGTGCCAGTAAAGTGGGCGGGAATGAGCAGTTCTTC; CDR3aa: CASKVGGNEQFF
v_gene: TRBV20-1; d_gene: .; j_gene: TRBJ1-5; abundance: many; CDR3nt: TGCAGTGCTAGAGTCCATGGCCCCCCAGGGTTTCAGCCCCAGCATTTT; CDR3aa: CSARVHGPPGFQPQHF
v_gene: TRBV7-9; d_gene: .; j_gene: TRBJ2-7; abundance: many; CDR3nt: TGTGCCAGCAGCGGCACTAGAGAGCCCGAGCAGTACTTC; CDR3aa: CASSGTREPEQYF
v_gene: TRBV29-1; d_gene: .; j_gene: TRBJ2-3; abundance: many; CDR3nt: TGCAGCGTTGAAGGAAACTCGCTTACGCAGTATTTT; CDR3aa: CSVEGNSLTQYF
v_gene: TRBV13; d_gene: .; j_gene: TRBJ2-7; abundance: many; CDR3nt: TGTGCCAGCAGCTTAGCAGGGAGTACTAGCTCCTACGAGCAGTACTTC; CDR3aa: CASSLAGSTSSYEQYF
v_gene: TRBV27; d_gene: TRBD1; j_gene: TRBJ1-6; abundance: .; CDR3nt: TGTGCCAGCAGCACTACAGGGGATGGTTATTCACCCCTCCACTTT; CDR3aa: CASSTTGDGYSPLHF
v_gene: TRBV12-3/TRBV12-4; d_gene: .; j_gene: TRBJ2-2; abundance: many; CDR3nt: TGTGCCAGCAGCCGTTCAGGGGAACAGACCGGGGAGCTGTTTTTT; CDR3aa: CASSRSGEQTGELFF
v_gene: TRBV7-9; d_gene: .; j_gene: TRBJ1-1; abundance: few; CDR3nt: TGTGCCAGCAGCTCCATGACCGCTGAAGCTTTCTTT; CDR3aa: CASSSMTAEAFF
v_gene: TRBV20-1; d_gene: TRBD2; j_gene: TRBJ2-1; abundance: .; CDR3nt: TGCAGTGCTCGTCCAAATCATCTAGCGGGGGCCGAGGGTGAGCAGTTCTTC; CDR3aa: CSARPNHLAGAEGEQFF
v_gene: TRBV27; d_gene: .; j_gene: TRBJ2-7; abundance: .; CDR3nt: TGTGCCAGCAGTTTATCCAGAAACTACGAGCAGTACTTC; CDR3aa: CASSLSRNYEQYF